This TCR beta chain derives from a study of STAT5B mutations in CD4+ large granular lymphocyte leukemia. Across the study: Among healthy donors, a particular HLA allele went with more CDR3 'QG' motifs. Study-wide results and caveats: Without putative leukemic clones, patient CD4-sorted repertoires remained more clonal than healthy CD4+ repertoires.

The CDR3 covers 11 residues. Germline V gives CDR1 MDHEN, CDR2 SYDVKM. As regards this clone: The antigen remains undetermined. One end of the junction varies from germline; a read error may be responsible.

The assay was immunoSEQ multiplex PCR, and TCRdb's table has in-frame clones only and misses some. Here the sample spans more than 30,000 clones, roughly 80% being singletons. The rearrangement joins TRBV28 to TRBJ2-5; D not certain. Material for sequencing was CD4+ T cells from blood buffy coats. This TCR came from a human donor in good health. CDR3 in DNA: TGTGCCAGCAGTTTCCAAGGGACCCAGTACTTC. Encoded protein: CASSFQGTQYF.